This TCR beta chain emerged from a study of glioma-infiltrating T cells. Findings of the study overall: Gliomas, especially low-grade, showed above-expected tissue-blood divergence; non-neoplastic patients showed below.

Amplification of TCR alpha and beta CDR3 regions from RNA used iRepertoire nested multiplex PCR. One-step reverse transcription and amplification started from around 100-400 ng of tissue mRNA or PBMC total RNA. MiXCR was run by TCRdb on the multiplex PCR reads, yielding one entry per CDR3 protein. The table records about 400,000 distinct CDR3 sequences, 41% of them present only once. This clonotype was recorded many times. Its antigen is unknown. The sample was glioma tissue, nonneoplastic brain tissue, or PBMCs (not recorded which). This TCR was sampled from a human donor with low-grade glioma or glioblastoma, undergoing nonglioma brain surgery, or in good health (not recorded which).

The CDR3 sequence: CASSWDSRYNEQFF. CDR3 DNA: TGTGCCAGCAGTTGGGACTCCCGGTACAATGAGCAGTTCTTC. The chain links TRBV2 to TRBJ2-1; tentative D call: TRBD2 (6 bases). This CDR3 has 14 residues. With 5 bases removed from V and 4 bases from J, the gap between germline ends came to 12 bases. Germline V gene lookup returns CDR1 SNHLY and CDR2 FYNNEI.